This record covers a single T cell receptor (beta chain). As yet, its antigen is unknown. The data are from a study of cytomegalovirus exposure and HLA in healthy donors. Study findings and constraints: Other equally common chains were less clonally expanded than HLA-associated TCR beta chains, a later analysis showed. Most TCR beta V segments were productive about 87% or about 30% of the time in an earlier analysis. Most observed TCR sequences were rare, whereas some public TCRs were detected in many donors.

Unrecorded immune exposure was likely among donors, who were nominally healthy when sampled. Germline V lookup: CDR1 SGHRS, CDR2 YFSETQ. CDR3 size: 16 residues. The trim removed 4 bases at V and 0 bases at J, leaving 9 bases unmatched. In the PCR, 60 Vbeta and 13 Jbeta primers were used. Profiling relied on immunoSEQ multiplex PCR, and the TCRdb table lists in-frame clones only, not all of them. This repertoire shows about 120,000 clones, more than 65% found once; its top ten account for 3.5% to 4%. This sequence joins TRBV5-1 and TRBJ1-1, with 7 bases aligning to TRBD1. Sequencing was performed on PBMCs. The source is a human donor in good health. Here the CDR3 DNA reads TGCGCCAGCAGCGCTGTGGGACAGCTGTTGAACACTGAAGCTTTCTTT. Its protein is CASSAVGQLLNTEAFF.